The 17 T cell receptor beta chains below were found in one sample sequenced in a study of CD8+CD57+ T cells in acquired aplastic anemia. Genomic DNA constituted the template upon which TCR beta VDJ and CDR3 profiling was performed. TCRdb itself ran the reads through MiXCR, one entry per CDR3 protein. This sample has some 180,000 distinct CDR3 sequences; 50% to 65% occur once, and the top ten carry roughly 43%. CD8+CD57+ cell expansion had been shown by flow cytometry in patients chosen for sequencing. The sequenced sample consisted of sorted CD4+, CD8+, or CD8+CD57+ T cells (not recorded which) from PBMCs. These receptors came from a human donor with aplastic anemia.

This clonotype was seen only a few times. The chain has TRBV5-1 and TRBJ1-1; the D is unclear. Trimming cost V 3 bases and J 4 bases, with 10 bases left between them. CDR3 size: 13 residues. The germline gives CDR1 SGHRS, CDR2 YFSETQ. CDR3 amino acids: CASSSTSGTEAFF. Written as DNA, the CDR3 is TGCGCCAGCAGCTCAACTAGCGGCACTGAAGCTTTCTTT.

The chain carries TRBV7-2 and TRBJ2-3; D may be TRBD2 (6 bases). The V gene's germline CDR1 is SGHTA and CDR2 FQGNSA. Trimming stripped 1 base from V and 5 bases from J, with 10 bases between. The CDR3 runs 14 residues. The CDR3 coding sequence is TGTGCCAGCAGCTTAGATATGGGGGGAGATACGCAGTATTTT. Protein sequence: CASSLDMGGDTQYF.

This clonotype was counted only a few times. Here the CDR3 reads CSVVVWGIENTEAFF. The CDR3 region has the DNA TGCAGCGTTGTAGTTTGGGGAATTGAGAACACTGAAGCTTTCTTT. The chain employs TRBV29-1 and TRBJ1-1; D unclear. Germline loops: CDR1 SQVTM, CDR2 ANQGSEA. The CDR3 spans 15 residues. Trimming stripped 4 bases from V and 1 base from J, with 16 bases between.

The chain uses TRBV5-1 and TRBJ2-7; 11 positions match TRBD1. This CDR3 is 14 amino acids long. Germline V gives CDR1 SGHRS, CDR2 YFSETQ. Unmatched junction bases numbered 4, after V lost 3 bases and J lost 5 bases. Here the CDR3 reads CASSYGQGADEQYF. The CDR3 coding sequence is TGCGCCAGCAGCTACGGACAGGGGGCCGACGAGCAGTACTTC.

Notes on this clonotype: At one of its ends the junction is not consistent with the germline gene, which may arise from a read error. The chain couples TRBV9 to TRBJ1-1; D is undetermined. CDR1 and CDR2 (germline): SGDLS, YYNGEE. This CDR3 has 13 amino acids. DNA for the CDR3: TGTGCCAGCAGCGTAGTATTGAACGCTGAAGCTTTCTTT. As protein: CASSVVLNAEAFF.

In this sample, this clonotype turned up many times. This chain joins TRBV5-1 and TRBJ2-1, with 8 positions matching TRBD2. V lost 2 bases and J lost 8; bases outside the gene matches: 9. Germline values: CDR1 SGHRS, CDR2 YFSETQ. CDR3 length equals 15 residues. The CDR3 sequence: CASSLAGVIRDEQFF. The DNA of the CDR3 is TGCGCCAGCAGCTTAGCGGGGGTGATTAGAGATGAGCAGTTCTTC.

For this clonotype: A much larger clone lies one base from this, so it may be a read error. This chain connects TRBV3-1 to TRBJ2-3; D is ambiguous. Germline CDR1 reads LGHDT; CDR2 reads YNNKEL (reference sequence). The CDR3 runs 14 residues. The V gene lost 6 bases and the J gene lost 4 bases, with 14 bases spanning the gap. This CDR3 reads CASSEQCSPDTQYF. CDR3 coding DNA: TGTGCCAGCAGTGAGCAGTGTAGCCCAGATACGCAGTATTTT.

V is TRBV15 and J is TRBJ1-5; 7 bases are shared with TRBD1. Germline values: CDR1 LNHNV, CDR2 YYDKDF (reference sequence). The CDR3 sequence is 14 residues long. V lost 5 bases and J lost 4; bases outside the gene matches: 5. The CDR3 here is CATSREGANQPQHF. The CDR3 DNA reads TGTGCCACCAGCCGCGAGGGGGCGAATCAGCCCCAGCATTTT. Combining the CDR3 with reference TRBV15 and TRBJ1-5 gives the whole variable domain DAMVIQNPRYQVTQFGKPVTLSCSQTLNHNVMYWYQQKSSQAPKLLFHYYDKDFNNEADTPDNFQSRRPNTSFCFLDIRSPGLGDTAMYLCATSREGANQPQHFGDGTRLSIL.

The rearrangement links TRBV10-3 to TRBJ1-1; D is unresolved. This CDR3 region has 13 residues. Trimming pared 4 bases from V and 11 bases from J, leaving 17 bases between. Germline CDR1 is ENHRY and CDR2 is SYGVKD. This chain's CDR3 is CAISGAGTRDAFF. DNA for the CDR3: TGTGCCATCAGTGGGGCAGGTACACGCGATGCTTTCTTT.

This chain joins TRBV20-1 and TRBJ2-7, with 7 bases lining up with TRBD1. Germline-derived CDR1 and CDR2 are DFQATT and SNEGSKA (reference sequence). V lost 3 bases and J lost 2; bases outside the gene matches: 10. The CDR3 consists of 15 residues. CDR3 amino acids: CSASHRGEATYEQYF. The CDR3 nucleotides read TGCAGTGCTAGCCACAGGGGAGAGGCCACCTACGAGCAGTACTTC.

This clonotype was seen once. The chain is built from TRBV12-3 or TRBV12-4 and TRBJ2-7, with 8 bases that match TRBD1. The CDR3 is made up of 14 amino acids. Trimming at V came to 4 bases and at J to 6 bases, leaving 8 bases not matched to a gene. CDR3 region: CASSSQGAGGEQYF. The DNA of the CDR3 is TGTGCCAGCAGTTCCCAGGGGGCTGGGGGCGAGCAGTACTTC.

The rearrangement uses TRBV20-1 and TRBJ1-6, with D possibly being TRBD1 (5 bases). Per germline, CDR1 DFQATT and CDR2 SNEGSKA (reference sequence). CDR3 length equals 13 residues. The V end was cut by 0 bases, the J end by 13 bases, with 13 bases between. CDR3 bases: TGCAGTGCTAGAGACGCCAGCGGGGGGCCCCTCCACTTT. Translating it yields CSARDASGGPLHF.

The chain has TRBV7-6 and TRBJ1-6, with D uncertain. The CDR3 consists of 16 residues. The V gene lost 2 bases and the J gene lost 6 bases, with 14 bases spanning the gap. CDR1 is SGHVS, CDR2 FNYEAQ, per germline. This CDR3 reads CASSLYGVLGNSPLHF. For the CDR3, the DNA is TGTGCCAGCAGCTTATATGGGGTGTTGGGTAATTCACCCCTCCACTTT. Complete variable domain (other parts from reference TRBV7-6 and TRBJ1-6): GAGVSQSPRYKVTKRGQDVALRCDPISGHVSLYWYRQALGQGPEFLTYFNYEAQQDKSGLPNDRFSAERPEGSISTLTIQRTEQRDSAMYRCASSLYGVLGNSPLHFGNGTRLTVT.

The chain links TRBV11-2 to TRBJ2-7; a possible D gene is TRBD2 (6 bases). The V gene lost 6 bases and the J gene lost 2 bases, with 14 bases spanning the gap. CDR3 length: 14 amino acids. The germline V gene has CDR1 SGHAT and CDR2 FQNNGV. CDR3 DNA sequence: TGTGCCAGCAGTTCCATGGGGGGACCCTACGAGCAGTACTTC. Encoded protein: CASSSMGGPYEQYF.

In the case of this clonotype: It may be a read error: a sequence one base away is much more abundant. Given the absence of the conserved phenylalanine or tryptophan at the CDR3 end, a read error is likely. The rearrangement links TRBV10-3 to TRBJ1-2, with D uncertain. The V and J ends lost 5 bases and 0 bases respectively, with 16 bases between them. The CDR3 loop spans 16 amino acids. The germline CDR1 and CDR2 sequences are ENHRY and SYGVKD. The CDR3 reads CAISLQAESPNYGYTP. The CDR3 DNA is TGTGCCATCAGTCTCCAGGCAGAATCTCCTAACTATGGCTACACCCCC.

The rearrangement links TRBV10-3 to TRBJ2-1; 7 bases are a match to TRBD1. CDR1 and CDR2 (germline): ENHRY, SYGVKD. Unmatched junction bases numbered 4, after V lost 9 bases and J lost 2 bases. The CDR3 totals 13 residues. The CDR3 is CAIGTATYNEQFF. CDR3 in DNA: TGTGCCATTGGGACAGCCACCTACAATGAGCAGTTCTTC.

The genes are TRBV25-1 and TRBJ1-6, with TRBD1 as a possible D gene (5 bases). Germline assignment: CDR1 MGHDK and CDR2 SYGVNS. The CDR3 totals 18 residues. Trimming pared 4 bases from V and 1 base from J, leaving 17 bases between. The CDR3 DNA reads as TGTGCCAGCAGTGGAACAGGATCCAAAAATTCCTATAATTCACCCCTCCACTTT. It is translated as CASSGTGSKNSYNSPLHF.